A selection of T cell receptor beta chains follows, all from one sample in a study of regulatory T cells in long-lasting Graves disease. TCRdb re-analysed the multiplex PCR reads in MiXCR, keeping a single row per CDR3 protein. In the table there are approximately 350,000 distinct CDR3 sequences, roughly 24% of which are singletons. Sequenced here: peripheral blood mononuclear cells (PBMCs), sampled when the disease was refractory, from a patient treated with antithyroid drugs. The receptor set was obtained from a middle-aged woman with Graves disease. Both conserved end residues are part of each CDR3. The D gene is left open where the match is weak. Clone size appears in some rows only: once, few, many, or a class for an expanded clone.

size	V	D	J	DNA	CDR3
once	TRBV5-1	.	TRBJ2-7	TGCGCCAGCAGCTTGAGGGCAGGGGCCCTCTACGAGCAGTACTTC	CASSLRAGALYEQYF
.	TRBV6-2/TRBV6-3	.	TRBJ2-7	TGTGCCAGCAGTTACGTTCTGGGGCCGGACCGATCCTACGAGCAGTACTTC	CASSYVLGPDRSYEQYF
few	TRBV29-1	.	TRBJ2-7	TGCAGCGTTCTAAGACCACACGGGGTTAGGGACGAGCAGTACTTC	CSVLRPHGVRDEQYF
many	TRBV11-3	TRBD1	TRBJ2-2	TGTGCCAGCAGCCAAGGGACAGGGAGCACCGGGGAGCTGTTTTTT	CASSQGTGSTGELFF
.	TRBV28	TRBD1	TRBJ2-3	TGTGCCAGCGGTTCCGGGACAGGGAACTTGGATACGCAGTATTTT	CASGSGTGNLDTQYF
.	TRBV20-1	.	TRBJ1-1	TGCAGTGCTACCAAGGGTGGGGGGCGGACTGAAGCTTTCTTT	CSATKGGGRTEAFF
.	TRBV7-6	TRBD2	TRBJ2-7	TGTGCCAGCACCGTGACTAGCGGGAGTATCGACGAGCAGTACTTC	CASTVTSGSIDEQYF
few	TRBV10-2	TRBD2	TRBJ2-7	TGCGCCAGCAGAAAAGCGGGGACCTCCCACGAGCAGTACTTC	CASRKAGTSHEQYF
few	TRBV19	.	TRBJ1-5	TGTGCCAGTACCCTCAGGGATCAGCCCCAGCATTTT	CASTLRDQPQHF
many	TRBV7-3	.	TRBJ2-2	TGTGCCAGCAGCTTAGTATCCGGACACAGCACCGGGGAGCTGTTTTTT	CASSLVSGHSTGELFF
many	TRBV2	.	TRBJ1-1	TGTGCCAGCAGTTATCCGGGACCCCGGGGCACTGAAGCTTTCTTT	CASSYPGPRGTEAFF
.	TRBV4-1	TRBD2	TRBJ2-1	TGCGCCAGCAGCCAACCAACCGGGAGGGGTGAGCAGTTCTTC	CASSQPTGRGEQFF
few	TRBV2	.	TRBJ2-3	TGTGCCAGCAGTGAGTGGAATACAGATACGCAGTATTTT	CASSEWNTDTQYF
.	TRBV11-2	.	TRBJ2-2	TGTGCCAGCAGCTTAGGGCGGACGCTAAACACCGGGGAGCTGTTTTTT	CASSLGRTLNTGELFF
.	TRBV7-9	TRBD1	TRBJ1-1	TGTGCCAGCAGCGGCGGACAGGGGGCTTCCTTT	CASSGGQGASF
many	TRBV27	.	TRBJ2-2	TGTGCCAGCAGTTCTCGAGGGGGACTATCCGTCCCCGGGGAGCTGTTTTTT	CASSSRGGLSVPGELFF
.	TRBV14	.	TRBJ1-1	TGTGCCAGCAGCCAGTGGAGCACTGAAGCTTTCTTT	CASSQWSTEAFF
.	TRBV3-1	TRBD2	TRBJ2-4	TGTGCCAGCAGCCAAGATGCAAGCGGGAGCCCCAAAAACATTCAGTACTTC	CASSQDASGSPKNIQYF
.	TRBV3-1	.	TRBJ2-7	TGTGCCAGCAGCCAAGATATGGTAGTCGGAGTTAAGCAGTACTTC	CASSQDMVVGVKQYF
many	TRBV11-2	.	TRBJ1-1	TGTGCCAGCAGCTTAGATGACGGTCTCAGCCTTGAGGCTTTCTTT	CASSLDDGLSLEAFF
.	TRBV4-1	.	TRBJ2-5	TGCGCCAGCAGCCAAGGGGGCAGACAAGAGACCCAGTACTTC	CASSQGGRQETQYF
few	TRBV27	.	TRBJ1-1	TGTGCCAGCAGTTCTTTACAGACAGGCTTCCCGGGGGCTTTCTTT	CASSSLQTGFPGAFF
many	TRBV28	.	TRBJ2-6	TGTGCCAGCAGGGGGAGAGGGGCCAACGTCCTGACTTTC	CASRGRGANVLTF
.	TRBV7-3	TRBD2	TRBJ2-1	TGTGCCAGCAGCATAAGCGGGAGGTCCTACAATGAGCAGTTCTTC	CASSISGRSYNEQFF
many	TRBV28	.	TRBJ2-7	TGTGCCAGCAGTTCCCCCCAGGGAACCAAGCAGTACTTC	CASSSPQGTKQYF
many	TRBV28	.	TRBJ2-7	TGTGCCAGCAGCCCCGGAGAGGAGGGCTCCTACGAGCAGTACTTC	CASSPGEEGSYEQYF
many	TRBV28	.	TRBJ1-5	TGTGCCAGCAGTTCAAGACCCCAGCCCCAGCATTTT	CASSSRPQPQHF
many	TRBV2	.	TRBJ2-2	TGTGCCAGCAGTACACAGGAGGTCCGGGAGCTGTTTTTT	CASSTQEVRELFF
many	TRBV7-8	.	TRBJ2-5	TGTGCCAGCAGCGAAATGTCGGAGACCCAGTACTTC	CASSEMSETQYF
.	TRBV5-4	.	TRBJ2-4	TGTGCCAGCAGCTTGGAAGGGTGGGGTAACATTCAGTACTTC	CASSLEGWGNIQYF
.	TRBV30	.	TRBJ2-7	TGTGCCTGGACTCATACGGGCCGCTCCTACTCCTACGAGCAGTACTTC	CAWTHTGRSYSYEQYF
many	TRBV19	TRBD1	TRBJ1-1	TGTGCCAGTACCCCACGCCAGGGGGTGAACACTGAAGCTTTCTTT	CASTPRQGVNTEAFF
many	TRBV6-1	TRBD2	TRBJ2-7	TGTGCCAGCAGTCTTGGCGGGAGGGCCCGGGAGCAGTACTTC	CASSLGGRAREQYF
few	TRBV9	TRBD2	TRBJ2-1	TGTGCCAGCAGCGCGACTAGCGGGAGCAATGAGCAGTTCTTC	CASSATSGSNEQFF
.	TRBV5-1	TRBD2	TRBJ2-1	TGCGCCAGCAGCTTGGAACTAGCGGGGTACAATGAGCAGTTCTTC	CASSLELAGYNEQFF
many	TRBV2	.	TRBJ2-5	TGTGCCAGCAGAACCCAAATATACCAAGAGACCCAGTACTTC	CASRTQIYQETQYF
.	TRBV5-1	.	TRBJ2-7	TGCGCCAGCATGCTTGGGCCGGGACAAGGCCCCGAGCAGTACTTC	CASMLGPGQGPEQYF
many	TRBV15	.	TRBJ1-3	TGTGCCACCAGCAGAGTCCGGACCACCTCTGGAAACACCATATATTTT	CATSRVRTTSGNTIYF
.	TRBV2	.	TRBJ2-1	TGTGCCAGCAGTCCCAAACGGGAGTGGTACAATGAGCAGTTCTTC	CASSPKREWYNEQFF
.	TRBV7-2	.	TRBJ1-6	TGTGCCAGCAGCTTAGGGAGGGTGGCCTCACCCCTCCACTTT	CASSLGRVASPLHF
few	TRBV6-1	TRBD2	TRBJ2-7	TGTGCCAGCACCATCCTTCCACTAGCGGGTTTTAAGGGGGGTGAGCAGTACTTC	CASTILPLAGFKGGEQYF
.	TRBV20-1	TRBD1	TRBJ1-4	TGCAGTGCCCCCAGGGACAGCCTGAATGAAAAACTGTTTTTT	CSAPRDSLNEKLFF
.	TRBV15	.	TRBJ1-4	TGTGCCACCAGCAGAGAGATGAGGGGGGCCAGTGAAAAACTGTTTTTT	CATSREMRGASEKLFF
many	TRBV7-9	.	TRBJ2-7	TGTGCCAGCAGCTCCAAATGGGACCGATACGAGCAGTACTTC	CASSSKWDRYEQYF
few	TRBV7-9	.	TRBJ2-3	TGTGCCAGCAGCTTAGGGGGTCTCACAGATACGCAGTATTTT	CASSLGGLTDTQYF
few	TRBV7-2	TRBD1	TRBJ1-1	TGTGCCAGCAGCCCTGGACAGGTGAAAGCTTTCTTT	CASSPGQVKAFF